The 25 T cell receptor beta chains below come from one sample, sequenced in a study of graft-versus-host responses after intestinal transplantation. These receptors' targets are unknown. Here immunoSEQ multiplex PCR was the method, and the copy in TCRdb shows in-frame clones only, minus some. Of tens of thousands of clones detected, approximately 95% appear once; the ten largest clones hold 0.2% to 0.25%. The sequencing used unstimulated CD4+ T cells sorted from spleen or lymph node cells, collected before transplant. These receptors were taken from a human donor who was the organ donor for an intestinal transplant.

This clone has just one count. J is TRBJ1-1 and V is TRBV19, with a possible D match to TRBD1 (6 bases). V lost 2 bases, J lost 3 bases, and 25 bases lay in between. There are 19 residues in the CDR3. The germline V gene has CDR1 LNHDA and CDR2 SQIVND (reference sequence). CDR3 DNA: TGTGCCAGTAGTATATCCCCCCATAGCGGGGGGGGCGCGGACACTGAAGCTTTCTTT. Translation gives CASSISPHSGGGADTEAFF. The whole variable domain, remainder taken from reference TRBV19 and TRBJ1-1, is DGGITQSPKYLFRKEGQNVTLSCEQNLNHDAMYWYRQDPGQGLRLIYYSQIVNDFQKGDIAEGYSVSREKKESFPLTVTSAQKNPTAFYLCASSISPHSGGGADTEAFFGQGTRLTVV.

The chain employs TRBV11-3 and TRBJ2-1; 7 bases are a match to TRBD2. CDR3 length: 16 residues. The V segment lost 1 base and the J segment 5 bases; nucleotides outside the gene matches: 8. CDR1 is SGHNT, CDR2 YENEEA, per germline. The CDR3 DNA reads as TGTGCCAGCAGCTTAGGGGGGGGTAGCGGGCACAATGAGCAGTTCTTC. Protein product: CASSLGGGSGHNEQFF.

This chain connects TRBV6-1 to TRBJ2-1, with TRBD2 matching over 10 bases. With V trimmed by 1 base and J by 5 bases, 2 bases remained unmatched. Per the germline V gene, CDR1 is MNHNS and CDR2 is SASEGT. This CDR3 is 15 amino acids long. The CDR3 is CASSEVLAGDNEQFF. As DNA, the CDR3 is TGTGCCAGCAGTGAAGTTCTAGCGGGGGACAATGAGCAGTTCTTC.

The chain uses TRBV5-1 and TRBJ2-7; TRBD1 matches at 11 bases. The CDR3 has 14 amino acids. Germline V gives CDR1 SGHRS, CDR2 YFSETQ. J gave up 4 bases and V 2 bases, and 2 bases lay outside the gene matches. In nucleotides, the CDR3 is TGCGCCAGCAGCTTCCGGGACAGGGGGTACGAGCAGTACTTC. Amino acids: CASSFRDRGYEQYF.

The rearrangement joins TRBV29-1 to TRBJ2-3; the D gene is possibly TRBD2 (6 bases). Germline V gives CDR1 SQVTM, CDR2 ANQGSEA. This CDR3 is built from 15 residues. The ends were cut back, 6 bases at V and 0 bases at J, with 16 bases in the middle. The CDR3 region is CSVVSGSSSTDTQYF. The DNA of the CDR3 is TGCAGCGTCGTTAGCGGATCATCTAGCACAGATACGCAGTATTTT.

The chain combines TRBV27 with TRBJ1-2; D may be TRBD1 (6 bases). The CDR3 length is 14 residues. Germline CDR1 is MNHEY and CDR2 is SMNVEV (reference sequence). V gave up 4 bases and J gave up 2 bases, with 11 bases separating them. The CDR3 region is CASSSPTGNYGYTF. CDR3 coding DNA: TGTGCCAGCAGTTCCCCGACAGGAAACTATGGCTACACCTTC.

This clone came up once. This chain uses TRBV9 with TRBJ2-1; 7 bases are a match to TRBD1. The CDR3 is 14 amino acids. V was pared by 5 bases and J by 5 bases, with 7 bases of the junction left unmatched. Germline V lookup: CDR1 SGDLS, CDR2 YYNGEE. CDR3 DNA: TGTGCCAGCAGGGCCGGGACAGACCACAATGAGCAGTTCTTC. Its protein product is CASRAGTDHNEQFF.

The rearrangement uses TRBV11-2 and TRBJ2-7; 7 bases are shared with TRBD1. The germline gives CDR1 SGHAT, CDR2 FQNNGV. V lost 3 bases, J lost 0 bases, and 11 bases stayed unmatched. CDR3 length equals 17 residues. The CDR3 bases are TGTGCCAGCAGCTTGAGCCGAGCGGCAGGGGGCTCCTACGAGCAGTACTTC. Translation gives CASSLSRAAGGSYEQYF.

This chain joins TRBV27 and TRBJ1-2; TRBD1 matches 10 bases. Germline lookup yields CDR1 MNHEY and CDR2 SMNVEV (reference sequence). The CDR3 extends over 13 amino acids. V gave up 4 bases and J gave up 4 bases; unmatched junction bases: 0. The CDR3 here is CASSWTGGYGYTF. CDR3 nucleotide sequence: TGTGCCAGCAGTTGGACAGGGGGCTATGGCTACACCTTC.

This chain joins TRBV7-9 and TRBJ1-1; 7 bases fit TRBD1. CDR3 length: 15 residues. Germline V gene sequence: CDR1 SEHNR, CDR2 FQNEAQ (reference sequence). The V and J ends lost 0 bases and 6 bases, in that order; junction bases with no gene match: 7. DNA of the CDR3: TGTGCCAGCAGCTTAGCAGGCAGGGGGACCTCTGAAGCTTTCTTT. As protein: CASSLAGRGTSEAFF.

The chain has TRBV7-2 and TRBJ2-7, with D possibly being TRBD2 (7 bases). The CDR3 spans 14 residues. CDR1 is SGHTA, CDR2 FQGNSA, per germline. The CDR3 sequence is CASSLGGGAGAPFV. The CDR3 DNA reads as TGTGCCAGCAGCTTAGGGGGAGGGGCAGGGGCCCCATTCGTG.

V gene TRBV9 combines with J gene TRBJ1-2; D remains unclear. Germline CDR1 and CDR2: SGDLS and YYNGEE. The V end lost 1 base, the J end lost 0 bases, and 13 bases lay between the germline ends. This CDR3 spans 16 amino acids. The CDR3 nucleotides are TGTGCCAGCAGCGTAAGGTCGGGTTCGGCTAACTATGGCTACACCTTC. Protein sequence: CASSVRSGSANYGYTF.

This rearrangement joins TRBV4-3 to TRBJ1-2; 11 bases align to TRBD1. The germline V gene encodes CDR1 LGHNA and CDR2 YSLEER. Trimming cost V 0 bases and J 8 bases; bases outside gene matches: 5. The CDR3 loop spans 15 amino acids. The CDR3 region is CASSQDQDRGRGYTF. CDR3 in DNA: TGCGCCAGCAGCCAAGATCAGGACAGGGGGCGAGGCTACACCTTC.

This chain connects TRBV7-3 to TRBJ2-5; 8 bases align to TRBD2. After removal of 5 bases from V and 0 bases from J, the junction contained 14 bases not matched to a gene. CDR1 is SGHTA and CDR2 is FQGTGA in the germline V gene. The length of the CDR3 is 18 residues. The CDR3 nucleotides are TGTGCCAGCAGCCCCATCGGGGGGGGCCTGGAGAACCAAGAGACCCAGTACTTC. It encodes CASSPIGGGLENQETQYF.

V and J are TRBV5-4 and TRBJ1-2, with 7 bases aligning to TRBD1. Germline V gives CDR1 SGHNT, CDR2 YYREEE (reference sequence). CDR3 size: 16 residues. Germline trimming cut 1 base from V and 0 bases from J; bases unmatched to any gene: 6. The CDR3 region is CASSLWGQPANYGYTF. In DNA, the CDR3 is TGTGCCAGCAGCTTGTGGGGACAGCCAGCTAACTATGGCTACACCTTC.

V gene TRBV6-1 combines with J gene TRBJ1-4, with D maybe TRBD1 (5 bases). V was trimmed by 4 bases and J by 4 bases, leaving 10 bases between them. Germline V gene data show CDR1 as MNHNS and CDR2 as SASEGT. The CDR3 covers 14 residues. The CDR3 protein is CASSAGRNNEKLFF. In nucleotides, the CDR3 is TGTGCCAGCAGTGCGGGACGGAATAATGAAAAACTGTTTTTT.

The V gene is TRBV11-1, the J gene TRBJ2-3; D remains ambiguous. The CDR3 is 15 residues long. Trimming removed 8 bases at V and 0 bases at J, with 15 bases between. Per the germline V gene, CDR1 is SGHAT and CDR2 is FQDESV (reference sequence). The CDR3 protein is CASGYSGSSTDTQYF. The CDR3 DNA reads as TGTGCCAGCGGTTATTCGGGTTCAAGCACAGATACGCAGTATTTT. Full variable domain (remainder filled in from reference TRBV11-1 and TRBJ2-3): EAEVAQSPRYKITEKSQAVAFWCDPISGHATLYWYRQILGQGPELLVQFQDESVVDDSQLPKDRFSAERLKGVDSTLKIQPAELGDSAMYLCASGYSGSSTDTQYFGPGTRLTVL.

The V gene is TRBV6-6, the J gene TRBJ2-3, with D unclear. This CDR3 contains 11 residues. Germline-derived CDR1 and CDR2 are MNHNY and SVGAGI (reference sequence). Between the trimmed V and J ends, which lost 6 bases and 2 bases, there was a span of 3 bases. In DNA, the CDR3 is TGTGCCAGCAGATTCACAGATACGCAGTATTTT. As protein: CASRFTDTQYF.

The chain has TRBV4-2 and TRBJ2-2; D is unresolved. The CDR3 is 16 residues long. The V gene lost 0 bases and the J gene lost 2 bases, with 10 bases spanning the gap. Germline loops: CDR1 LGHNA, CDR2 YNFKEQ. CDR3 sequence: CASSQDSGPNTGELFF. CDR3 sequence (DNA): TGTGCCAGCAGCCAAGATAGTGGGCCAAACACCGGGGAGCTGTTTTTT.

In this sample, this clone turned up once. The chain couples TRBV12-5 to TRBJ1-2, with D maybe TRBD1 (5 bases). Germline CDR1 LGHNT, CDR2 FRNRAP. There are 13 residues in the CDR3. V was trimmed by 7 bases and J by 4 bases, leaving 13 bases between them. The CDR3 region has the DNA TGTGCTAGTGCATCGACAGCTTCCTATGGCTACACCTTC. Translating it yields CASASTASYGYTF.

This chain connects TRBV30 to TRBJ2-7; tentatively, D is TRBD2 (6 bases). Trimming shortened V by 0 bases and J by 0 bases, and 9 bases separated the two germline ends. The CDR3 spans 14 residues. CDR1 and CDR2 (germline): GTSNPN, SVGIG (reference sequence). The CDR3 region is CAWSVGGSSYEQYF. The CDR3 DNA reads as TGTGCCTGGAGTGTAGGAGGGAGCTCCTACGAGCAGTACTTC.

The J gene is TRBJ2-2, the V gene TRBV4-2, with D uncertain. Trimming stripped 0 bases from V and 4 bases from J, with 9 bases between. This CDR3 has 15 amino acids. Germline V gene data show CDR1 as LGHNA and CDR2 as YNFKEQ. The CDR3 region has the DNA TGTGCCAGCAGCCAAGACGCGATAATCACCGGGGAGCTGTTTTTT. Translating it yields CASSQDAIITGELFF.

The chain couples TRBV27 to TRBJ1-4, with D perhaps matching TRBD1 (5 bases). V shed 2 bases and J shed 6 bases, with 7 bases lying between them. This CDR3 comprises 13 residues. CDR1 MNHEY and CDR2 SMNVEV come from the germline V gene (reference sequence). The CDR3 sequence: CASSLVGDEKLFF. The CDR3 bases are TGTGCCAGCAGTTTAGTAGGGGATGAAAAACTGTTTTTT.

The chain employs TRBV5-1 and TRBJ1-6, with TRBD1 matching 9 bases. J was trimmed by 5 bases and V by 2 bases; bases with no gene match: 5. Germline CDR1 is SGHRS and CDR2 is YFSETQ. The CDR3 has 16 amino acids. CDR3 DNA: TGCGCCAGCAGCTTCACAGGGGGCTGGGATAATTCACCCCTCCACTTT. Protein: CASSFTGGWDNSPLHF. The full variable domain, in which reference TRBV5-1 and TRBJ1-6 provide the parts outside the CDR3, is KAGVTQTPRYLIKTRGQQVTLSCSPISGHRSVSWYQQTPGQGLQFLFEYFSETQRNKGNFPGRFSGRQFSNSRSEMNVSTLELGDSALYLCASSFTGGWDNSPLHFGNGTRLTVT.

The V call is TRBV7-2, the J call TRBJ1-3; D unresolved. V lost 3 bases and J lost 0, with 9 bases in between. Germline CDR1 is SGHTA and CDR2 is FQGNSA. The CDR3 length is 15 residues. The CDR3, as DNA: TGTGCCAGCAGCTTTTCCCCAGGCTCTGGAAACACCATATATTTT. It is translated as CASSFSPGSGNTIYF.